The 27 T cell receptor beta chains in this list originate from one sample, sequenced in a study of blood T cells in healthy people across ages. Then a second PCR, running about 6 to 12 cycles, was carried out with a sample-barcoded 5' primer and a J-beta primer mix. TCRdb re-called the 5' RACE reads with MiXCR, one entry per CDR3 protein. The sample has roughly 1.5 million distinct CDR3 sequences, approximately 43% seen once; the top ten hold more than 4%. Material for sequencing was blood. The receptors come from a young woman in good health.

V and J are TRBV7-9 and TRBJ2-1; 9 bases map to TRBD2. Unmatched junction bases numbered 19, after V lost 7 bases and J lost 6 bases. The CDR3 sequence is 18 residues long. Germline V gives CDR1 SEHNR, CDR2 FQNEAQ (reference sequence). DNA of the CDR3: TGTGCCAGCAACCATCAGGGGCTCGCGGGAGGGTTGTCCAATGAGCAGTTCTTC. As protein: CASNHQGLAGGLSNEQFF.

There are a few counts of this clonotype. V and J are TRBV27 and TRBJ2-3, with D perhaps matching TRBD1 (6 bases). Trimming removed 4 bases from V and 0 bases from J, with 11 bases in between. This CDR3 region has 15 residues. Germline V gene data show CDR1 as MNHEY and CDR2 as SMNVEV (reference sequence). CDR3 DNA sequence: TGTGCCAGCAGTTCCGGGACATTTAGCACAGATACGCAGTATTTT. Protein product: CASSSGTFSTDTQYF.

V is TRBV29-1 and J is TRBJ2-2; no clear D gene. V was cut by 3 bases and J by 5 bases, with 10 bases left in between. This CDR3 region has 13 residues. Per the germline V gene, CDR1 is SQVTM and CDR2 is ANQGSEA. This CDR3 reads CSVDLVATGELFF. CDR3 bases: TGCAGCGTTGATCTAGTGGCGACCGGGGAGCTGTTTTTT.

The chain joins TRBV6-5 to TRBJ2-5; either TRBD1 or TRBD2 may fit D (5 bases each). This CDR3 contains 14 residues. Germline values: CDR1 MNHEY, CDR2 SVGAGI. V lost 7 bases, J lost 3 bases, and 15 bases lay in between. For the CDR3, the DNA is TGTGCCAGCACCAACCCGGGACGAAAAGAGACCCAGTACTTC. It is translated as CASTNPGRKETQYF.

The chain combines TRBV7-9 with TRBJ2-5; D possibly corresponds to TRBD1 (5 bases). The CDR3 totals 16 residues. Germline lookup yields CDR1 SEHNR and CDR2 FQNEAQ (reference sequence). Deletions cut 5 bases from V and 1 base from J, with 17 bases between. CDR3 loop: CASSPGAQHLQETQYF. The CDR3, as DNA: TGTGCCAGCAGCCCTGGGGCTCAGCACCTCCAAGAGACCCAGTACTTC.

V usage is TRBV21-1 and J usage is TRBJ2-1; TRBD1 is the table's D call and was not checked against the DNA. TRBV21-1 is described as a pseudogene. This CDR3 comprises 14 residues. The CDR3 spells CASVLKSRDNEQFF. The CDR3 region has the DNA TGTGCCAGCGTACTGAAATCCCGGGACAATGAGCAGTTCTTC.

The rearrangement links TRBV29-1 to TRBJ2-7; D is possibly TRBD1 or TRBD2 (5 bases each). V lost 4 bases and J lost 9, with 13 bases in between. This CDR3 comprises 11 residues. CDR1 SQVTM and CDR2 ANQGSEA come from the germline V gene. The CDR3 region is CSVGPTGPQYF. The CDR3 DNA sequence: TGCAGCGTTGGTCCCACGGGGCCGCAGTACTTC.

This clonotype was recorded a few times. The chain links TRBV5-1 to TRBJ2-7; 8 positions agree with TRBD2. This CDR3 has 16 residues. The germline V gene has CDR1 SGHRS and CDR2 YFSETQ. Unmatched junction bases numbered 15, after V lost 3 bases and J lost 7 bases. This CDR3 is CASSSFMGLVPNEQYF. The CDR3 coding sequence is TGCGCCAGCAGCTCGTTTATGGGACTAGTGCCCAATGAGCAGTACTTC.

In its sample, this clonotype was seen a few times. The chain is built from TRBV7-8 and TRBJ1-1; D ambiguous. This CDR3 comprises 13 residues. The V gene's germline CDR1 is SGHVS and CDR2 FQNEAQ. V was trimmed by 5 bases and J by 4 bases, leaving 11 bases between them. DNA for the CDR3: TGTGCCAGCAGCCCCAGGTTTGCCACTGAAGCTTTCTTT. Translation gives CASSPRFATEAFF.

The V gene is TRBV10-3, the J gene TRBJ2-7, with 8 positions matching TRBD1. The V gene end was trimmed by 5 bases and the J gene end by 5 bases; junction bases not matched to a gene: 2. The CDR3 is 12 residues long. CDR1 ENHRY and CDR2 SYGVKD come from the germline V gene. CDR3 protein: CAISQGANEQYF. CDR3 DNA: TGTGCCATCAGTCAGGGGGCCAACGAGCAGTACTTC.

The J gene is TRBJ1-6, the V gene TRBV27; 7 bases are a match to TRBD1. Germline loops: CDR1 MNHEY, CDR2 SMNVEV (reference sequence). The CDR3 covers 15 residues. Trimming cost V 5 bases and J 6 bases; bases outside gene matches: 7. DNA of the CDR3: TGTGCCAGCAGTACCCCGACAGGGATTAATTCACCCCTCCACTTT. This codes for CASSTPTGINSPLHF.

This clonotype was seen only a few times. The chain employs TRBV12-3 or TRBV12-4 and TRBJ2-2, with D possibly being TRBD1 (5 bases). The CDR3 has 14 residues. The germline V and J ends were trimmed by 6 bases and 1 base, with 9 bases remaining between them. CDR3 protein: CASRRGQNTGELFF. The CDR3 DNA follows: TGTGCCAGCAGACGAGGACAGAACACCGGGGAGCTGTTTTTT.

As to this clonotype: Given a much more abundant clone one base away, this may be a read error. The chain uses TRBV27 and TRBJ1-6; the D is unclear. The germline V gene has CDR1 MNHEY and CDR2 SMNVEV (reference sequence). The CDR3 length is 13 residues. CDR3 nucleotide sequence: TGTGCCGGCAGCCCCCTTGGCAATTCACCCCTCCACTTT. It is translated as CAGSPLGNSPLHF.

This chain's CDR3 is CASSLEGGGHTDTQYF. The CDR3, as DNA: TGTGCCAGCAGCTTAGAAGGCGGGGGACACACAGATACGCAGTATTTT. V and J are TRBV7-8 and TRBJ2-3; TRBD2 is a possible D gene (7 bases). Trimming pared 1 base from V and 2 bases from J, leaving 13 bases between. CDR1 and CDR2 (germline): SGHVS, FQNEAQ. The CDR3 loop spans 16 amino acids.

The chain links TRBV29-1 to TRBJ2-1; the D is unclear. Trimming shortened V by 4 bases and J by 10 bases, and 17 bases separated the two germline ends. The germline gives CDR1 SQVTM, CDR2 ANQGSEA. The CDR3 extends over 13 amino acids. The CDR3 protein is CSVVPGLPYEQFF. Here the CDR3 DNA reads TGCAGCGTTGTTCCGGGTTTGCCCTACGAGCAGTTCTTC.

The CDR3 DNA follows: TGTGCCAGCAGTGTTACGGTGAGCACTGAAGCTTTCTTT. Translating it yields CASSVTVSTEAFF. The chain has TRBV6-4 and TRBJ1-1, with D uncertain. CDR1 is MRHNA, CDR2 SNTAGT, per germline. The CDR3 has 13 residues. The V gene lost 4 bases and the J gene lost 4 bases, with 10 bases spanning the gap.

A few counts support this clonotype. The V call is TRBV5-1, the J call TRBJ2-3, with 11 bases fitting TRBD2. J gave up 0 bases and V 0 bases, and 6 bases lay outside the gene matches. CDR3 length: 18 amino acids. In germline, CDR1 is SGHRS, CDR2 YFSETQ. The CDR3 DNA reads as TGCGCCAGCAGCTTGGGACTAGCGGGAACTCCTAGCACAGATACGCAGTATTTT. It codes for CASSLGLAGTPSTDTQYF.

This rearrangement joins TRBV4-2 to TRBJ1-2; D is undetermined. The germline V and J ends were trimmed by 4 bases and 3 bases, with 12 bases remaining between them. The CDR3 covers 14 residues. CDR1 LGHNA and CDR2 YNFKEQ come from the germline V gene. CDR3 amino acids: CASSPTVFDYGYTF. The CDR3, as DNA: TGTGCCAGCAGCCCCACGGTTTTCGACTATGGCTACACCTTC.

The chain couples TRBV7-2 to TRBJ2-3; TRBD2 might be the D (6 bases). V was clipped by 1 base and J by 8 bases, with 10 bases between them. This CDR3 contains 13 residues. Germline values: CDR1 SGHTA, CDR2 FQGNSA. The CDR3 loop reads CASSLEEEGTQYF. CDR3 DNA: TGTGCCAGCAGCTTAGAAGAGGAGGGTACGCAGTATTTT.

The table lists this clonotype with many counts. This chain links TRBV5-6 with TRBJ2-1; D is possibly TRBD1 (6 bases). The germline V and J ends were trimmed by 0 bases and 1 base, with 11 bases remaining between them. CDR1 is SGHDT and CDR2 is YYEEEE in the germline V gene. The CDR3 runs to 16 residues. The CDR3 is CASSLEGQGSYNEQFF. For the CDR3, the DNA is TGTGCCAGCAGCTTGGAGGGGCAGGGGTCCTACAATGAGCAGTTCTTC.

In this sample, this clonotype turned up once. The junction differs from germline at one of its ends, possibly a read error. V and J are TRBV13 and TRBJ1-2; TRBD1 is a possible D gene (5 bases). This CDR3 region has 13 residues. Germline V gene data show CDR1 as PRHDT and CDR2 as FYEKMQ (reference sequence). The CDR3 spells CAGSTRGDYGYTF. The CDR3 DNA reads as TGTGCCGGCAGCACTCGGGGGGACTATGGCTACACCTTC.

This rearrangement joins TRBV6-2 or TRBV6-3 to TRBJ1-2; no clear D. CDR3 size: 14 residues. Germline V lookup: CDR1 MNHEY, CDR2 SVGEGT. The germline V and J ends were trimmed by 2 bases and 4 bases, with 11 bases remaining between them. The CDR3, as DNA: TGTGCCAGCAGTTACCGGACTGATGTCTATGGCTACACCTTC. This gives the protein CASSYRTDVYGYTF.

The V call is TRBV18, the J call TRBJ2-5, with a possible D match to TRBD1 (5 bases). The end of the DNA fits TRBJ2-7 better, so the J call may be wrong. The CDR3 is 14 residues long. Germline V gene lookup returns CDR1 KGHSH and CDR2 LQKENI. CDR3 in amino acids: CASSPAIGATEQYF. CDR3 coding DNA: TGTGCCAGCTCACCCGCGATAGGGGCCACCGAGCAGTACTTC.

The CDR3 region is CSARAAAGYFRNEQYF. CDR3 DNA: TGCAGTGCTAGAGCCGCAGCGGGATACTTTCGGAATGAGCAGTACTTC. This chain uses TRBV20-1 with TRBJ2-4; TRBD2 aligns across 7 bases. The CDR3 loop spans 16 amino acids. The germline gives CDR1 DFQATT, CDR2 SNEGSKA (reference sequence). Trimming at V came to 1 base and at J to 13 bases, leaving 19 bases not matched to a gene.

This clonotype appeared a few times. V is TRBV9 and J is TRBJ1-2, with 10 bases fitting TRBD1. V lost 4 bases to trimming and J lost 6 bases; unmatched junction nucleotides: 9. This CDR3 is 15 amino acids long. Germline values: CDR1 SGDLS, CDR2 YYNGEE. The CDR3 reads CASSPRTGGDNGYTF. The CDR3 DNA reads as TGTGCCAGCAGCCCACGGACAGGGGGGGATAATGGCTACACCTTC.

J is TRBJ2-2 and V is TRBV10-3, with unresolved D. The germline CDR1 and CDR2 sequences are ENHRY and SYGVKD. This CDR3 spans 15 amino acids. Deletions cut 3 bases from V and 0 bases from J, with 8 bases between. The chain's CDR3 is CAISDVGSNTGELFF. CDR3 bases: TGTGCCATCAGTGATGTGGGGTCGAACACCGGGGAGCTGTTTTTT.

The chain couples TRBV9 to TRBJ2-7; the match to TRBD2 covers 12 bases. V shed 4 bases and J 4 bases; nucleotides not matched to a gene: 6. Germline CDR1 reads SGDLS; CDR2 reads YYNGEE. The CDR3 is made up of 15 amino acids. The CDR3 sequence: CASSIGLAGFYEQYF. The CDR3 bases are TGTGCCAGCAGCATAGGACTAGCGGGATTTTACGAGCAGTACTTC.